This T cell receptor (beta chain) was profiled in a study of CD8 T cells in ankylosing spondylitis. By frequency in the sample, this clonotype is medium-sized. No antigen is known for it. MiXCR, applied by TCRdb to the 5' RACE reads, yields one record per CDR3 protein. The repertoire holds roughly 38,000 distinct CDR3 sequences, with 10% as singletons. General observations from the study: It appeared that ankylosing spondylitis blood was characterized by a TCR beta motif of several highly homologous variants.

This CDR3 has 14 amino acids. Germline lookup yields CDR1 SGHRS and CDR2 YFSETQ. The V end lost 2 bases, the J end lost 4 bases, and 12 bases lay between the germline ends. The sequenced sample consisted of blood, either unsorted or a sorted T cell fraction (not recorded which). The clonotype was recovered from a male donor with ankylosing spondylitis or in good health (not recorded which). The gene calls are TRBV5-1 and TRBJ1-2; TRBD1 is a possible D gene (5 bases). The CDR3 spells CASSLGTDTYGYTF. The DNA of the CDR3 is TGCGCCAGCAGCTTAGGGACGGATACCTATGGCTACACCTTC.